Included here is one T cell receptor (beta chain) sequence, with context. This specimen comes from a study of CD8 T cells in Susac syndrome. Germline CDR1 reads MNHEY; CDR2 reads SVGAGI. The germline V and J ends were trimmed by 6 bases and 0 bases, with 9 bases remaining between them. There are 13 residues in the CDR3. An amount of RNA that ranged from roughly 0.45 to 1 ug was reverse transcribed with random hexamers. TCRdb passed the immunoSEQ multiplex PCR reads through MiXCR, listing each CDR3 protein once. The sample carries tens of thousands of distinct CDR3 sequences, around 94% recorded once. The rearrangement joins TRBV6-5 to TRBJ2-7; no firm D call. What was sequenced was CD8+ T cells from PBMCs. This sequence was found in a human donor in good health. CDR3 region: CASSHRASYEQYF. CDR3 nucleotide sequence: TGTGCCAGCAGCCACCGGGCCTCCTACGAGCAGTACTTC.